The source of this T cell receptor beta chain is a study of cytomegalovirus exposure and HLA in healthy donors (TCRdb year 2017). In terms of the full investigation: An earlier analysis of 587 of the donors reported 276 Gb of sequence data and around 110 million unique TCR beta sequences obtained from about 179 million T cells. An early release covering 500 to 750 HLA-typed donors comprised about 300 gigabases of sequencing data and roughly 85 million unique TCR sequences. Of the 350 to 400 genotyped donors, 65% to 90% fell in the genetic ancestry cluster associated with self-reported Caucasian donors. The study aimed to test whether signatures of past pathogen exposure could be identified by cataloging public T cell receptors. The study used immunosequencing to profile the T cell repertoires of under 700 subjects and linked those repertoires to cytomegalovirus serostatus. Besides the first cohort of 550 to 750 subjects, a separate validation cohort made up of 95 to 150 different subjects was used. The study combined high-throughput TCR immunosequencing, statistical association of individual TCRs with disease status, and machine learning to predict cytomegalovirus infection status. A later analysis re-analyzed previously published TCR beta repertoires from hundreds of donors and added high-resolution HLA genotyping to study TCR occurrence patterns. Rather than using new phenotypic data, the later analysis identified candidate immune exposures from TCR beta sequences and from how often those sequences occurred across donors. An earlier analysis of 587 of the donors applied high-throughput TCR beta sequencing to assess whether each TCR beta V gene segment acted as functional or pseudogenic. Donor age, sex, ethnicity and CMV serostatus were compiled alongside the repertoire data. A later genetic analysis took genome-wide SNP genotypes for 398 of the 666 donors and used that subset as a discovery cohort. All discovery cohort repertoires had been generated on a single sequencing platform. Class I and class II HLA loci were covered by the typing at four-digit resolution. Typing coverage differed by locus: A, B, C, DRB1 and DQB1 were typed in about 620-640 donors, DQA1 in approximately 520, DPA1 in some 600, and DPB1 in approximately 450. Roughly five DR-DQ haplotypes were treated as single units for association and clustering because of strong linkage in the cohort. Across around 400 genotyped donors of the cohort, an average of roughly 250,000 unique TCR beta nucleotide sequences per donor were sequenced, and 15% to 20% of those sequences were non-productive.

The library was generated by the immunoSEQ multiplex PCR assay. The multiplex PCR relied on a mix of 60 forward primers for TCR Vbeta segments and 13 reverse primers for TCR Jbeta segments. The CDR3 region of rearranged TCR beta genes was amplified from genomic DNA with a multiplex PCR assay. The amplified TCR beta libraries were sequenced on the Illumina HiSeq System as 87-base-pair reads. The authors processed their data as follows. A later analysis tallied 80 million to 95 million unique TCR beta chains across the 666 repertoires, and around 10 million of those chains were shared by two or more donors. Raw reads were error-corrected and collapsed into unique sequences by a nearest-neighbor algorithm in which closely related sequences were merged to remove PCR and sequencing errors. Alignment of CDR3 sequences to IMGT reference sequences was used to assign V, D and J gene segments. For a sequence to be retained, a match of at least six nucleotides to both a V gene segment and a J gene segment was required. Rearrangements were called productive when the CDR3 lacked stop codons and stayed in frame with V and J; all others were non-productive. CDR3 was defined by IMGT convention, running from the second conserved V-encoded cysteine to the conserved J-encoded phenylalanine. In an earlier analysis of more than 550 of the donors, sequences lacking an unambiguous match to a single V gene segment were excluded. An earlier analysis of about 590 of the donors classified V segments as functional when productive rearrangements were above 56.7% and as segregating when the standard deviation between donors was above 5%. A statistical classification framework was built to diagnose cytomegalovirus status from the catalog of TCR beta chain sequences. In a later analysis, V and J genes were assigned by comparing TCR nucleotide sequences against IMGT/GENE-DB human TR gene sequences. In a later analysis, CDR3 sequences and most-parsimonious VDJ recombination scenarios were assigned using the TCRdist pipeline. In a later analysis, each TCR beta chain was defined by its CDR3 amino acid sequence together with its V-gene family, and reads without a unique V-gene family were excluded. A later analysis removed several hundred highly shared, low-generation-probability nucleotide sequences to deal with suspected cross-contamination and a sequencing artifact. A later analysis calculated a clonal expansion index for each public chain from normalized within-repertoire ranks of inferred template counts. Generation probabilities in a later analysis came from a VDJ recombination model fitted to out-of-frame rearrangements, and those results were checked against IGoR. Hypergeometric tests were used in a later analysis to score TCR-TCR, TCR-HLA and TCR-CMV co-occurrence, with a repertoire-size bias correction applied to the TCR pairs. In a later analysis, false discovery rates were estimated by permuting HLA or CMV assignments 20 times. In a later analysis, co-occurring TCRs were grouped using DBSCAN, with TCRdist sequence similarity added in when clustering inside HLA-allele-positive subsets. For co-occurrence clustering, repertoires with fewer than 30,000 or more than 120,000 public chains were excluded, along with several repertoires with anomalous nucleotide sharing. TCRdb re-hosts the immuneACCESS table, in-frame sequences only. Its copies lack some clones; in the studies checked, an unresolved V gene accounts for under half of them, and the cause for the rest is not known. The V and J calls and clone size were taken over from that table, and D and trimming were inferred from the DNA. The sample table holds around 140,000 clones, of which around 72% were seen once. The ten biggest clones cover roughly 4% of the sample.

The cohort comprised several hundred healthy bone marrow donors. Cohort members were all nominally healthy when sampled, although unrecorded immune exposures were likely present. The donor tested CMV seropositive and was one of the 289 seropositive cohort members. Every donor gave a peripheral blood sample, and the peripheral blood mononuclear cells from that sample were used for TCR beta sequencing. Genomic DNA was extracted from the blood cell samples with the Qiagen DNeasy Blood Extraction Kit. Details on this clone: Its target antigen remains unknown. It has no much larger one-base neighbor in the sample; base qualities were not kept.

What the research found in general, with its limitations: In an earlier analysis of about 600 of the donors, most TCR beta V segments appeared in productive rearrangements about 87% or about 30% of the time, broadly matching IMGT annotations. Linkage disequilibrium might explain the correlated functional status among segregating V segments, but an unknown experimental factor could not be excluded. When HLA alleles, especially DR and DQ, strongly co-occurred, TCR associations were difficult to assign to individual alleles. According to the authors, the approach could potentially be generalized to other disease states and immunological phenotypes. CMV serostatus was the only immune exposure information available for the cohort. The classifier was reported to diagnose cytomegalovirus status with high specificity and sensitivity in both the original cohort and the validation cohort. A later analysis found that TCR association rates varied across HLA loci, with DRB1 alleles showing the most associated TCRs and HLA-C alleles the fewest. According to a later analysis, parvovirus B19, influenza, CMV and Epstein-Barr virus appeared linked to several top co-occurrence clusters. According to a later genetic analysis, donors in an Asian-associated ancestry cluster had fewer N-insertions in productive TCRs than the roughly 660-donor mean. Some 15 rarely observed V segments, including chromosome 9 orphons, were excluded from the earlier analysis of a few hundred of the donors because counts were too low. Most TCR sequences were observed very rarely across donors, whereas some public TCRs were present in many individuals. In this cohort, only TCR beta chains were sequenced, and detectable features were limited by the absence of alpha or paired-chain data. HLA typing was unavailable for some donors at each locus, so association tests used only the typed subset. Three of the identified cytomegalovirus-associated TCR beta chains were confirmed in vitro to be specific for cytomegalovirus antigens. The study listed approximately 160 TCR beta chains as associated with cytomegalovirus. Most CMV-associated TCR beta chains appeared to be HLA-restricted in a later analysis, and the HLA associations seemed to be driven largely by CMV exposure. In a later analysis, HLA-associated TCR beta chains were found to be more clonally expanded and to have lower generation probabilities than equally common non-associated chains. Some IMGT-functional V segments, including TRBV6-2 and TRBV6-3, could not be distinguished by the 87-base-pair reads and were therefore excluded. A later genetic analysis associated a missense DCLRE1C variant with V-gene and J-gene trimming of TCR beta chains, and an independent cohort replicated the association. Presence/absence analyses assumed roughly uniform sequencing depth across donors, an assumption that may not hold. A cluster of highly shared sequence variants was judged likely to represent a technical artifact of the sequencing pipeline. A further reported finding was that TCR beta sequences accurately predicted the HLA-A and HLA-B alleles for most subjects in the first cohort. Specific HLA alleles were associated with over 15,000 TCR beta sequences at a false discovery rate of 0.05 in a later analysis.

Via the germline V gene (reference sequence), CDR1 is LNHDA and CDR2 SQIVND. Between the V and J ends, shortened by 1 base and 7 bases respectively, the junction contains 7 bases. From the cysteine up to the phenylalanine, the CDR3 has a length of 12 residues. Kept here is only the CDR3 DNA, which spans 36 bases and is read in frame from base 1. This chain is built from TRBV19 and TRBJ1-2; confidence is insufficient to name the D gene. The specimen sequenced was PBMCs. The source is a man aged 45-65 years in good health and CMV-seropositive. The CDR3 amino acid sequence is: CASSIVESGYTF. The DNA sequence is given as TGTGCCAGTAGTATAGTTGAGAGTGGCTACACCTTC.